These T cell receptor beta chains were read from a single sample in a study of blood T cell repertoires in COVID-19. Repertoires were generated with immunoSEQ multiplex PCR, while TCRdb's copy carries only in-frame clones and drops some. The data show 200,000 to 250,000 clones, less than 90% seen once. Sequenced sample: peripheral blood. The receptors shown here come from a young man with active or convalescent COVID-19. CDR3s include the opening cysteine and the closing phenylalanine or tryptophan. D genes are given only for firm matches. Clone size is given for some rows only: seen once, a few or many times, or a class if the clone is expanded.

d_call j_call clone_size v_call cdr3_nt cdr3_aa
. TRBJ2-3 few TRBV5-4 TGTGCCAGCAGCCCGGGACGGCGGGGTAGGGATACGCAGTATTTT CASSPGRRGRDTQYF
. TRBJ1-3 . TRBV12-5 TGTGCTAGTGGCCCCCCGCAGGGAGGGTTCGAAAACACCATATATTTT CASGPPQGGFENTIYF
TRBD2 TRBJ2-7 . TRBV5-1 TGCGCCAGCAGCCCGCAACCCCGACTAGCGGGGCCCTACGAGCAGTACTTC CASSPQPRLAGPYEQYF
TRBD1 TRBJ1-1 . TRBV25-1 TGTGCCAGCAGAGACAGGGGCGCTGAAGCTTTCTTT CASRDRGAEAFF
TRBD1 TRBJ2-1 . TRBV2 TGTGCCAGCATGAAAGGGGGCATGTTAGATGAGCAGTTCTTC CASMKGGMLDEQFF
TRBD2 TRBJ2-7 . TRBV18 TGTGCCAGCTCACCACCGGGACTAGGGTCCTACGAGCAGTACTTC CASSPPGLGSYEQYF
TRBD1 TRBJ1-6 . TRBV9 TGTGCCAGCAGCTTCGACAGGGGAAATTCACCCCTCCACTTT CASSFDRGNSPLHF
. TRBJ2-1 . TRBV7-2 TGTGCCAGCAGCCTTGAATTATTAGTCATCAATGAGCAGTTCTTC CASSLELLVINEQFF
. TRBJ2-3 . TRBV12-3/TRBV12-4 TGTGCCAGCAGTCCCTCCCGGACAGATACGCAGTATTTT CASSPSRTDTQYF
. TRBJ2-7 . TRBV3-1/TRBV3-2 TGTGCCAGCAGTCCCGACGGACAGCCCTACGAGCAGTACTTC CASSPDGQPYEQYF
. TRBJ2-1 . TRBV5-1 TGCGCCAGCAGCTTGGACGGGATCGATCCCAATGAGCAGTTCTTC CASSLDGIDPNEQFF
. TRBJ2-7 . TRBV4-2 TGTGCCAGCAGCCAAGATCCCCTAGCGAACTACGAGCAGTACTTC CASSQDPLANYEQYF
. TRBJ2-7 . TRBV7-2 TGTGCCAGCAGCTTTGACAGGTACTCCTACGAGCAGTACTTC CASSFDRYSYEQYF
TRBD2 TRBJ2-1 . TRBV24-1 TGTGCCACCAGTGACCTTAGCGGGGGCCCCTACAATGAGCAGTTCTTC CATSDLSGGPYNEQFF
TRBD1 TRBJ2-3 . TRBV19 TGTGCCAGTAGCGGACAGGGGGCTAGCACAGATACGCAGTATTTT CASSGQGASTDTQYF
. TRBJ1-1 . TRBV5-1 TGCGCCAGCAGCCTGAAGTCAGGGTCGGGGAACACTGAAGCTTTCTTT CASSLKSGSGNTEAFF
. TRBJ2-3 . TRBV6-5 TGTGCCAGCAGTCTCGGGTGGTTTGGTCCAGATACGCAGTATTTT CASSLGWFGPDTQYF
TRBD2 TRBJ2-3 . TRBV5-1 TGCGCCAGCAGCTCCGGGACTAGCCGAAGCACAGATACGCAGTATTTT CASSSGTSRSTDTQYF
TRBD2 TRBJ2-3 . TRBV2 TGTGCCAGCAGACAGCTCCGGGGAGCGGGGGAGAGCACAGATACGCAGTATTTT CASRQLRGAGESTDTQYF
. TRBJ2-7 . TRBV10-1 TGCGCCAGCAGCAGAGGTTTTCCCTACGAGCAGTACTTC CASSRGFPYEQYF
. TRBJ2-7 . TRBV6-1 TGTGCCAGCAGTGAACGGCAGGGTGTTTACGAGCAGTACTTC CASSERQGVYEQYF
TRBD1 TRBJ1-1 . TRBV19 TGTGCCAGTAGTTTACGGACAGGACTTACTGAAGCTTTCTTT CASSLRTGLTEAFF
. TRBJ1-3 . TRBV4-2 TGTGCCAGCAGCCTCACGGGGGGCGCGGGTGGAAACACCATATATTTT CASSLTGGAGGNTIYF
TRBD1 TRBJ1-1 . TRBV28 TGTGCCAGCAGCGCCACAGGGGGACTAACTGAAGCTTTCTTT CASSATGGLTEAFF
. TRBJ2-4 . TRBV15 TGTGCCACCAGCAGAGACAGGTTTGGCAAAAACATTCAGTACTTC CATSRDRFGKNIQYF
. TRBJ1-2 . TRBV19 TGTGCCAGTAGCCTGGGACACCTTGTCTCTAACTATGGCTACACCTTC CASSLGHLVSNYGYTF
. TRBJ1-1 . TRBV5-1 TGCGCCAGCAGCTTGGGATTGGACACAGACACTGAAGCTTTCTTT CASSLGLDTDTEAFF
. TRBJ1-1 . TRBV30 TGTGCCTGGAGTGTACGCGGTGATGAAGCTTTCTTT CAWSVRGDEAFF
TRBD1 TRBJ2-2 . TRBV27 TGTGCCAGCAGTTTGAGGGGGCACACCGGGGAGCTGTTTTTT CASSLRGHTGELFF
TRBD2 TRBJ2-7 . TRBV2 TGTGCCAGCAGTTCCCGGACTAGCGGCTACGAGCAGTACTTC CASSSRTSGYEQYF
TRBD2 TRBJ2-7 . TRBV5-1 TGCGCCAGCAGCCGGGGGGGCTCCGACGAGCAGTACTTC CASSRGGSDEQYF
TRBD2 TRBJ2-1 once TRBV25-1 TGTGCCAGCAGTGTCTTTAGCGGGGGGACAAACAATGAGCAGTTCTTC CASSVFSGGTNNEQFF
. TRBJ1-1 . TRBV6-5 TGTGCCAGCAGTTACACCCAGGGACAGAACACTGAAGCTTTCTTT CASSYTQGQNTEAFF